This T cell receptor (beta chain) is from a study of T-cell memory formation after mild COVID-19. Overall study context: In these data, TCR clusters were largely donor specific.

TCRdb fed the 5' RACE reads into MiXCR, producing one record per CDR3 protein. Counted here are about 200,000 distinct CDR3 sequences, over 9% occurring once; the ten biggest clones make up about 3.8%. Whole-study results and caveats: Within pre-infection memory, some responding clones were found, suggesting cross-reactive memory joined. Day 15 to 85 contracting clones showed balanced CD4/CD8; later expanders leaned CD4+.

On this clonotype itself: Its antigen is still unknown.

This clonotype originated in a man between 18 and 29 years old who had mild COVID-19 (a few samples of this study predate the infection). Cell type and time point are not known. Specimen: PBMCs or a T cell subset sorted from them (not recorded which).

The CDR3 DNA reads TGCAGTGCTCCTGGGGGTTCGGGGGACTATGGCTACACCTTC. Its translation is CSAPGGSGDYGYTF. The V gene is TRBV20-1, the J gene TRBJ1-2, with D maybe TRBD1 (5 bases). Deletions cut 5 bases from V and 3 bases from J, with 16 bases between. The germline V gene has CDR1 DFQATT and CDR2 SNEGSKA (reference sequence). This CDR3 region has 14 residues.